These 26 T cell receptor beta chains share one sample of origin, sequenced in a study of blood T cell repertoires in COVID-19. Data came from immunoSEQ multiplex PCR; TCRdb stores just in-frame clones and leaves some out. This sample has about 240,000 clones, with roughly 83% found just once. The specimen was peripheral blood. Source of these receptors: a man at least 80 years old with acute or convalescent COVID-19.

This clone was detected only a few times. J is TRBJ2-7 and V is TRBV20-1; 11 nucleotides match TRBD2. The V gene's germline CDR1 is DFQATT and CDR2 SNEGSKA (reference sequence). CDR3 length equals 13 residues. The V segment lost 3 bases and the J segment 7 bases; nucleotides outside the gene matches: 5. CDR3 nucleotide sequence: TGCAGTGCTAGTTTACTAGCGGGAGAGGAGCAGTACTTC. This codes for CSASLLAGEEQYF.

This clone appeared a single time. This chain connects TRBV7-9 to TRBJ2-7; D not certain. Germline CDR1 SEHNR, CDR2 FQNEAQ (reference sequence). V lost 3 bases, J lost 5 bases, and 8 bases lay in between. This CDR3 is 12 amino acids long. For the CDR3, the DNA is TGTGCCAGCAGCTTTTCCGCGGACGAGCAGTACTTC. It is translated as CASSFSADEQYF.

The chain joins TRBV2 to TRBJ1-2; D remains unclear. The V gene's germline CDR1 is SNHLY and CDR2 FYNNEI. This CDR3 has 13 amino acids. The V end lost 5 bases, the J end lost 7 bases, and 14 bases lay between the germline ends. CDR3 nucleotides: TGTGCCAGCAGTCGAGGGAAAAGTAGTGGCTACACCTTC. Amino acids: CASSRGKSSGYTF.

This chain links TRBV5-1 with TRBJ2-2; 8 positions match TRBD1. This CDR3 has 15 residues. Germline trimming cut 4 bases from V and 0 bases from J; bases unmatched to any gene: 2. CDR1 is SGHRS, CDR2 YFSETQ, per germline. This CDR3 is CASSRGQANTGELFF. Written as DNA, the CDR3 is TGCGCCAGCAGCAGGGGACAGGCGAACACCGGGGAGCTGTTTTTT.

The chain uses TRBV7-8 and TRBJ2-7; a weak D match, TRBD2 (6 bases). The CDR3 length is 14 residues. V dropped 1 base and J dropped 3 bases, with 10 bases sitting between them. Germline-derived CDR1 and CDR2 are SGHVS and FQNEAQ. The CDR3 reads CASSLGEDGYEQYF. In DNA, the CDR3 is TGTGCCAGCAGCTTAGGGGAGGACGGCTACGAGCAGTACTTC.

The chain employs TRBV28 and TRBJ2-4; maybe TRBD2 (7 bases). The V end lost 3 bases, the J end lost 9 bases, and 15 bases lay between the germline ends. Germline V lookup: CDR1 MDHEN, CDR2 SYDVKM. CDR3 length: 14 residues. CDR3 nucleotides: TGTGCCAGCAGTTTGGGAGGGACGACAGGCATTCAGTACTTC. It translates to CASSLGGTTGIQYF.

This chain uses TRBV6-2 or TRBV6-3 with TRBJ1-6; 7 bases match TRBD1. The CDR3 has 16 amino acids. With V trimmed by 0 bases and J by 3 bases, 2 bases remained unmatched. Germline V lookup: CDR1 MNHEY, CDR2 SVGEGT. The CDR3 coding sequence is TGTGCCAGCAGTTACTCTCGGACAGGCTATAATTCACCCCTCCACTTT. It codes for CASSYSRTGYNSPLHF.

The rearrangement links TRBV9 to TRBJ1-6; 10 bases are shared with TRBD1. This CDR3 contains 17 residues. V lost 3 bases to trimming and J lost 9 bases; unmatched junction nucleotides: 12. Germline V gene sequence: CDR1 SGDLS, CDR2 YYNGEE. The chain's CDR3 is CASSAGGTGTGVSPLHF. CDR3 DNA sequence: TGTGCCAGCAGCGCGGGAGGAACAGGGACAGGGGTTTCACCCCTCCACTTT.

The CDR3 bases are TGTGCCAGCAGCGTAGCGGGCAGGGGTGGAGAGACCCAGTACTTC. Its protein product is CASSVAGRGGETQYF. The chain is built from TRBV9 and TRBJ2-5, with a possible D match to TRBD1 (6 bases). Germline lookup yields CDR1 SGDLS and CDR2 YYNGEE. The CDR3 runs 15 residues. Trimming shortened V by 0 bases and J by 4 bases, and 13 bases separated the two germline ends. The whole variable domain, filled in from reference TRBV9 and TRBJ2-5, reads DSGVTQTPKHLITATGQRVTLRCSPRSGDLSVYWYQQSLDQGLQFLIQYYNGEERAKGNILERFSAQQFPDLHSELNLSSLELGDSALYFCASSVAGRGGETQYFGPGTRLLVL.

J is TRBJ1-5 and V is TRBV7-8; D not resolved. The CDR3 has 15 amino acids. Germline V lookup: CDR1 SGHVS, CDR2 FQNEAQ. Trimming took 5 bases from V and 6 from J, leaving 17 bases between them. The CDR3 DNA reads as TGTGCCAGCAGCCCCCCGTCAGGTGCAACTCAGCCCCAGCATTTT. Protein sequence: CASSPPSGATQPQHF.

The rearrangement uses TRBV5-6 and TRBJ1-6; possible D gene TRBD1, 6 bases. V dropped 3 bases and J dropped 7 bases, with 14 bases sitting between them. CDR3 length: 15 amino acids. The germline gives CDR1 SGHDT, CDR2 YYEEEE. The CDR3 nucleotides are TGTGCCAGCAGCTCACAGGGAGTCCTGAATTCACCCCTCCACTTT. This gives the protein CASSSQGVLNSPLHF.

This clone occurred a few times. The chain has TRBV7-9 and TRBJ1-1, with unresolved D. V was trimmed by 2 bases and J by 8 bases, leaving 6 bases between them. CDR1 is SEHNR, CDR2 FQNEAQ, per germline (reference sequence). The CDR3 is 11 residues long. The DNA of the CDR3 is TGTGCCAGCAGCTTACTGGGCGAAGCTTTCTTT. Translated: CASSLLGEAFF.

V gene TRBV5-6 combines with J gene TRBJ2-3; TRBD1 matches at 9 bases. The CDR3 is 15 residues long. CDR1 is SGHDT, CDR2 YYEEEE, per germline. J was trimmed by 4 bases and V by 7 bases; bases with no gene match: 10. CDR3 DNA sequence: TGTGCCAGCTCCCGGGGCGGACAGGGGTCAGATACGCAGTATTTT. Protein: CASSRGGQGSDTQYF.

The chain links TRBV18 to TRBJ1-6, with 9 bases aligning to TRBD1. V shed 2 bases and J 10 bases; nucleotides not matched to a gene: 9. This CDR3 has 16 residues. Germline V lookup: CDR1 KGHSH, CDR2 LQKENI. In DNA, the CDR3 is TGTGCCAGCTCACCAACCCTCGACAGGGGGGGCTCACCCCTCCACTTT. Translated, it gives CASSPTLDRGGSPLHF.

As DNA, the CDR3 is TGTGCCACCGCTGGAGGGGGGACTAGCGGGAGCCCAGTCATCCAAAATGAGCAGTTCTTC. This encodes CATAGGGTSGSPVIQNEQFF. The genes are TRBV24-1 and TRBJ2-1; 14 positions match TRBD2. CDR3 length equals 20 residues. Germline values: CDR1 KGHDR, CDR2 SFDVKD. Unmatched junction bases numbered 22, after V lost 9 bases and J lost 7 bases.

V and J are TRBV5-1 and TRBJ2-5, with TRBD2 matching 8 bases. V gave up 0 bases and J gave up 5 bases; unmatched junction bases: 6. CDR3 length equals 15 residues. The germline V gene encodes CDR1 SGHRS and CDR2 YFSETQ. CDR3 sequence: CASSLGSGGRETQYF. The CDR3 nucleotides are TGCGCCAGCAGCTTGGGGAGCGGGGGAAGGGAGACCCAGTACTTC.

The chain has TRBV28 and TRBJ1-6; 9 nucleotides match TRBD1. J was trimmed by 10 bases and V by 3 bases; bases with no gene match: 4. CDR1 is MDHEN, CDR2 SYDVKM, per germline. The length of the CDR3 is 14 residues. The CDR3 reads CASSLDRGRSPLHF. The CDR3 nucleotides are TGTGCCAGCAGTTTGGACAGGGGTCGGTCACCCCTCCACTTT.

Here the CDR3 reads CASSLGFPDRRSYEQYF. Written as DNA, the CDR3 is TGCGCCAGCAGCCTAGGGTTCCCGGACAGGAGATCCTACGAGCAGTACTTC. V usage is TRBV5-1 and J usage is TRBJ2-7; 7 bases line up with TRBD1. This CDR3 is built from 17 residues. The junction had 14 bases not matched to a gene; V was cut back by 4 bases and J by 1 base. Per germline, CDR1 SGHRS and CDR2 YFSETQ.

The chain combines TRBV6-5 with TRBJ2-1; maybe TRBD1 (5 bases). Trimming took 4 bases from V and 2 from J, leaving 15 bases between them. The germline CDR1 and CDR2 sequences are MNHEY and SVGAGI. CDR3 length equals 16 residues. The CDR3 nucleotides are TGTGCCAGCAGTTCCGCAACAGGATATCCCTACAATGAGCAGTTCTTC. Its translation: CASSSATGYPYNEQFF.

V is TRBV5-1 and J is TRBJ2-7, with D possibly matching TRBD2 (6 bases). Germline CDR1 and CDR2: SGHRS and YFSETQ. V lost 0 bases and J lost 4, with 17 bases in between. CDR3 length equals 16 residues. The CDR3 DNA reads TGCGCCAGCAGCTTGGCGGAGGGGCGAGCCGGATACGAGCAGTACTTC. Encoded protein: CASSLAEGRAGYEQYF.

The CDR3 DNA is TGTGCCAGTAGTTTGCCGGGACAGGGGGCTAGACATGGCTACACCTTC. As protein: CASSLPGQGARHGYTF. The genes are TRBV19 and TRBJ1-2; 12 bases align to TRBD1. The CDR3 contains 16 residues. Looked up from germline, CDR1 is LNHDA and CDR2 is SQIVND (reference sequence). V lost 5 bases, J lost 6 bases, and 10 bases stayed unmatched.

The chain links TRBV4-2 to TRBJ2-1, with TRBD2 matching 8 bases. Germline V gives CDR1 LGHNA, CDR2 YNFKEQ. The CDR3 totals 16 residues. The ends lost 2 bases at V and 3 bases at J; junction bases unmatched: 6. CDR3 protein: CASSQISGANYNEQFF. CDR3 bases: TGTGCCAGCAGCCAAATTAGCGGGGCAAACTACAATGAGCAGTTCTTC.

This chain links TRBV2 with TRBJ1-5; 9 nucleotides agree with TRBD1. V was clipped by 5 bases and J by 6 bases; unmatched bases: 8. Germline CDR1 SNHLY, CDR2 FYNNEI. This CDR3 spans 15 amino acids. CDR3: CASSQPGQGSQPQHF. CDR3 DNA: TGTGCCAGCAGTCAACCGGGACAGGGATCTCAGCCCCAGCATTTT.

This CDR3 is CASSILTSASYNEQFF. The CDR3 DNA follows: TGTGCCAGCAGCATCCTAACTAGCGCGTCCTACAATGAGCAGTTCTTC. The chain carries TRBV7-3 and TRBJ2-1, with 7 bases aligning to TRBD2. J lost 1 base, V lost 5 bases, and 8 bases had no gene match. This CDR3 contains 16 residues. Germline CDR1 is SGHTA and CDR2 is FQGTGA.

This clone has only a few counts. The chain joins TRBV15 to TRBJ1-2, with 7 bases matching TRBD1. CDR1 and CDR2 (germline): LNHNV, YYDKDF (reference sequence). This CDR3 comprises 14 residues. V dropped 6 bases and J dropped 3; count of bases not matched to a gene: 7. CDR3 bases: TGTGCCACCAGGACCTTTGACAGGGACTATGGCTACACCTTC. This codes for CATRTFDRDYGYTF.

The CDR3 reads CASSILSVISDRTYEQYF. The CDR3 DNA is TGTGCCAGTAGTATTCTTTCGGTCATCAGCGACAGGACCTACGAGCAGTACTTC. The V call is TRBV19, the J call TRBJ2-7; tentatively, D is TRBD1 (6 bases). V was cut by 3 bases and J by 2 bases, with 23 bases left in between. Germline-derived CDR1 and CDR2 are LNHDA and SQIVND (reference sequence). The CDR3 contains 18 residues.